A single T cell receptor beta chain is shown here with its context. Antigen specificity is unknown. The DNA is left out, because the CDR3 cannot be placed on it with certainty; the CDR3 is given as TCRdb lists it. This sample was included in a study of cytomegalovirus exposure and HLA in healthy donors. Turning to the study itself: An early release of data contained 70 million to 95 million unique TCRs, which came from HLA-typed donors. Broader study findings: In an earlier analysis, in 620 or so donors, most V segments appeared productive either ~87% or ~30% of the time. TCR beta V- and J-gene trimming was later associated with a missense DCLRE1C variant. Most likely, a cluster of highly shared sequence variants arose as a sequencing artifact.

The PCR made use of 60 Vbeta and 13 Jbeta primers. The table came from immunoSEQ multiplex PCR; TCRdb's copy has only in-frame clones and leaves some out. The data contain 110,000 or so clones, 74% of them singletons. The CDR3 sequence runs 14 residues, both termini included. Germline V CDR1 and CDR2: MDHEN, SYDVKM. The clonotype comes from a woman between 45 and 65 years old in good health and CMV-seropositive. The source material was PBMCs. The chain joins TRBV28 to TRBJ1-5. This CDR3 reads CASILGGSNQPQHF.